These 19 T cell receptor beta chains were sequenced from one sample in a study of blood T cell repertoires in COVID-19. Assay used: immunoSEQ multiplex PCR; TCRdb lists only in-frame clones, some missing. The profile covers under 250,000 clones, with around 90% appearing a single time and about 4% taken by the ten largest. Sequencing was done on a sample of PBMCs or T cells enriched from blood (not recorded which). These receptors all come from a woman in her twenties or thirties who had been exposed to COVID-19.

The chain carries TRBV5-1 and TRBJ2-1, with no clear D. Between the trimmed V and J ends, which lost 0 bases and 7 bases, there was a span of 8 bases. The CDR3 extends over 13 amino acids. CDR1 is SGHRS, CDR2 YFSETQ, per germline. As DNA, the CDR3 is TGCGCCAGCAGCTTGGCCGCGAGGAATGAGCAGTTCTTC. Protein sequence: CASSLAARNEQFF.

The chain employs TRBV5-1 and TRBJ1-2, with 7 bases aligning to TRBD1. This CDR3 is 16 amino acids long. The germline V gene encodes CDR1 SGHRS and CDR2 YFSETQ. Trimming cost V 3 bases and J 3 bases; bases outside gene matches: 11. The CDR3 sequence: CASSSVGTAVHYGYTF. The CDR3 DNA reads as TGCGCCAGCAGCTCCGTAGGGACAGCCGTTCACTATGGCTACACCTTC. Supplemented by reference TRBV5-1 and TRBJ1-2, the full variable domain reads KAGVTQTPRYLIKTRGQQVTLSCSPISGHRSVSWYQQTPGQGLQFLFEYFSETQRNKGNFPGRFSGRQFSNSRSEMNVSTLELGDSALYLCASSSVGTAVHYGYTFGSGTRLTVV.

The chain combines TRBV23-1 with TRBJ2-2, with 13 bases aligning to TRBD2. TRBV23-1 is annotated as an ORF whose role is uncertain. The CDR3 spans 17 residues. V lost 6 bases, J lost 7 bases, and 11 bases stayed unmatched. CDR3 sequence reads: CASSPGTSGAPGGELFF. For the CDR3, the DNA is TGCGCCAGCAGCCCTGGGACTAGCGGGGCCCCTGGCGGGGAGCTGTTTTTT.

V usage is TRBV4-2 and J usage is TRBJ2-2; D might be TRBD1 (5 bases). The germline V gene encodes CDR1 LGHNA and CDR2 YNFKEQ. V lost 4 bases and J 0 bases, leaving 12 bases between the germline ends. The CDR3 extends over 16 amino acids. CDR3 sequence (DNA): TGTGCCAGCAGCCTCGACAGTCTCTCGAACACCGGGGAGCTGTTTTTT. As protein: CASSLDSLSNTGELFF.

The genes are TRBV29-1 and TRBJ2-1; possibly TRBD1 for D (5 bases). Germline CDR1 and CDR2: SQVTM and ANQGSEA. The CDR3 consists of 16 residues. V lost 0 bases, J lost 2 bases, and 14 bases lay in between. This CDR3 reads CSVEDHGDSPYNEQFF. The CDR3 DNA reads TGCAGCGTTGAAGATCACGGAGACAGTCCCTACAATGAGCAGTTCTTC.

The chain links TRBV4-2 to TRBJ2-7; 9 bases are a match to TRBD1. The CDR3 runs to 14 residues. The V segment lost 5 bases and the J segment 5 bases; nucleotides outside the gene matches: 7. Germline CDR1 and CDR2: LGHNA and YNFKEQ. The CDR3 is CASSYIGTGNEQYF. CDR3 DNA sequence: TGTGCCAGCAGCTACATCGGGACAGGGAACGAGCAGTACTTC.

V and J are TRBV7-9 and TRBJ2-3; D gene uncertain. V was cut by 5 bases and J by 0 bases, with 6 bases left in between. Germline V gene lookup returns CDR1 SEHNR and CDR2 FQNEAQ (reference sequence). This CDR3 spans 13 amino acids. The CDR3 protein is CASSDTSTDTQYF. Here the CDR3 DNA reads TGTGCCAGCAGCGACACTAGCACAGATACGCAGTATTTT.

Here the CDR3 reads CASSLGVVYNEQFF. CDR3 nucleotide sequence: TGTGCCAGCTCCCTCGGGGTGGTATACAATGAGCAGTTCTTC. The V gene is TRBV18, the J gene TRBJ2-1, with D tentatively TRBD2 (5 bases). Deletions cut 6 bases from V and 4 bases from J, with 13 bases between. This CDR3 region has 14 residues. CDR1 and CDR2 (germline): KGHSH, LQKENI.

J is TRBJ1-2 and V is TRBV29-1; 9 bases map to TRBD1. Germline V gene data show CDR1 as SQVTM and CDR2 as ANQGSEA. The J segment lost 7 bases and the V segment lost 3 bases, leaving 15 bases of the junction unmatched. The CDR3 spans 16 residues. CDR3 sequence reads: CSVDRTGDFSLGGYTF. For the CDR3, the DNA is TGCAGCGTTGACCGGACAGGGGATTTCTCCCTTGGTGGCTACACCTTC.

The V and J genes are TRBV29-1 and TRBJ2-7; D is possibly TRBD1 (5 bases). The CDR3 is 12 amino acids. Trimming removed 4 bases at V and 2 bases at J, with 9 bases between. Germline V gene lookup returns CDR1 SQVTM and CDR2 ANQGSEA. For the CDR3, the DNA is TGCAGCGTTGCGGACACCCCCTACGAGCAGTACTTC. Encoded protein: CSVADTPYEQYF.

The rearrangement links TRBV29-1 to TRBJ2-3, with TRBD2 matching over 9 bases. V was pared by 3 bases and J by 3 bases, with 7 bases of the junction left unmatched. This CDR3 region has 15 residues. Germline CDR1 and CDR2: SQVTM and ANQGSEA. CDR3 in DNA: TGCAGCGTTGAGGCTAGCGGGATAGGGACAGATACGCAGTATTTT. This sequence encodes CSVEASGIGTDTQYF.

V is TRBV19 and J is TRBJ1-5, with D unresolved. There are 15 residues in the CDR3. V was cut by 6 bases and J by 3 bases, with 15 bases left in between. The germline CDR1 and CDR2 sequences are LNHDA and SQIVND (reference sequence). CDR3 sequence: CASSPWAQNNQPQHF. The CDR3 DNA reads TGTGCCAGTAGCCCCTGGGCTCAGAACAATCAGCCCCAGCATTTT.

The chain carries TRBV2 and TRBJ1-2, with 9 bases that match TRBD1. Germline-derived CDR1 and CDR2 are SNHLY and FYNNEI. The trim removed 2 bases at V and 2 bases at J, leaving 12 bases unmatched. This CDR3 has 18 amino acids. The CDR3 loop reads CASSEFRDRVGENYGYTF. CDR3 DNA sequence: TGTGCCAGCAGTGAATTTCGGGACAGGGTCGGCGAGAACTATGGCTACACCTTC. Full variable domain (outside the CDR3, taken from reference TRBV2 and TRBJ1-2): EPEVTQTPSHQVTQMGQEVILRCVPISNHLYFYWYRQILGQKVEFLVSFYNNEISEKSEIFDDQFSVERPDGSNFTLKIRSTKLEDSAMYFCASSEFRDRVGENYGYTFGSGTRLTVV.

The J gene is TRBJ2-3, the V gene TRBV7-2, with D possibly being TRBD1 (5 bases). The CDR3 consists of 14 residues. V was clipped by 2 bases and J by 1 base, with 7 bases between them. Germline V gives CDR1 SGHTA, CDR2 FQGNSA. The CDR3 sequence: CASSLKGRTDTQYF. In nucleotides, the CDR3 is TGTGCCAGCAGCTTAAAGGGGCGCACAGATACGCAGTATTTT.

The rearrangement links TRBV30 to TRBJ1-5; D gene unclear. The CDR3 contains 13 residues. The ends were cut back, 2 bases at V and 7 bases at J, with 12 bases in the middle. CDR1 is GTSNPN and CDR2 is SVGIG in the germline V gene (reference sequence). The CDR3 DNA reads TGTGCCTGGAGTAAGGCAGCCGGGCAGCCCCAGCATTTT. It encodes CAWSKAAGQPQHF. The full variable domain, rest sourced from reference TRBV30 and TRBJ1-5, is SQTIHQWPATLVQPVGSPLSLECTVEGTSNPNLYWYRQAAGRGLQLLFYSVGIGQISSEVPQNLSASRPQDRQFILSSKKLLLSDSGFYLCAWSKAAGQPQHFGDGTRLSIL.

The chain employs TRBV27 and TRBJ2-1; 14 positions match TRBD2. The CDR3 has 15 amino acids. Germline V gene lookup returns CDR1 MNHEY and CDR2 SMNVEV (reference sequence). V trimming: 6 bases; J trimming: 8 bases; junction bases outside the gene matches: 6. The CDR3 bases are TGTGCCAGCAGCTGGACTAGCGGGAGGTCCTATGAGCAGTTCTTC. This translates into CASSWTSGRSYEQFF.

The chain has TRBV10-3 and TRBJ2-7; 12 bases match TRBD2. V lost 5 bases, J lost 4 bases, and 6 bases stayed unmatched. The CDR3 loop spans 15 amino acids. Germline V gives CDR1 ENHRY, CDR2 SYGVKD. As DNA, the CDR3 is TGTGCCATCAGTTTCGGACTAGCGGGACTTTACGAGCAGTACTTC. As protein: CAISFGLAGLYEQYF.

This chain links TRBV19 with TRBJ2-4; D unresolved. Trimming removed 9 bases at V and 5 bases at J, with 11 bases between. The CDR3 has 12 amino acids. Looked up from germline, CDR1 is LNHDA and CDR2 is SQIVND (reference sequence). As DNA, the CDR3 is TGTGCCAGCTCTTACAGAGAAAACATTCAGTACTTC. It specifies CASSYRENIQYF.

The chain is built from TRBV11-2 and TRBJ2-3, with 7 bases fitting TRBD1. From germline, CDR1 is SGHAT and CDR2 FQNNGV. This CDR3 has 17 amino acids. J gave up 1 base and V 0 bases, and 7 bases lay outside the gene matches. The CDR3 sequence: CASSLETGTDRTDTQYF. The CDR3 DNA is TGTGCCAGCAGCTTAGAAACCGGGACAGACCGCACAGATACGCAGTATTTT.